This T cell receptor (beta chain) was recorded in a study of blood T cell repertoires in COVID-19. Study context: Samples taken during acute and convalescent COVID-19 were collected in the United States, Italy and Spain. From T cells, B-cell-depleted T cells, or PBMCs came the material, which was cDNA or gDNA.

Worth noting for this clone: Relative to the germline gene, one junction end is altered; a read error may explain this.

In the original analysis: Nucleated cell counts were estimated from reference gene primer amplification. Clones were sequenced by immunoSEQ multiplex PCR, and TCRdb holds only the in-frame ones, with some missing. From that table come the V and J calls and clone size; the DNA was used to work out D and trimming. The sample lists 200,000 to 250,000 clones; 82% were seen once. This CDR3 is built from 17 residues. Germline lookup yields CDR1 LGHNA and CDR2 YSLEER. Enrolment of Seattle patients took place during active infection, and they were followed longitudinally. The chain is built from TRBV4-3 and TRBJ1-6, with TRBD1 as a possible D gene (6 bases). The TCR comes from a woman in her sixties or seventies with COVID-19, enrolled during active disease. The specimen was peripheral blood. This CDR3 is CASSKEVPTGTYSPLHF. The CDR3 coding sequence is TGCGCCAGCAGCAAAGAGGTGCCAACAGGGACCTATTCACCCCTCCACTTT.